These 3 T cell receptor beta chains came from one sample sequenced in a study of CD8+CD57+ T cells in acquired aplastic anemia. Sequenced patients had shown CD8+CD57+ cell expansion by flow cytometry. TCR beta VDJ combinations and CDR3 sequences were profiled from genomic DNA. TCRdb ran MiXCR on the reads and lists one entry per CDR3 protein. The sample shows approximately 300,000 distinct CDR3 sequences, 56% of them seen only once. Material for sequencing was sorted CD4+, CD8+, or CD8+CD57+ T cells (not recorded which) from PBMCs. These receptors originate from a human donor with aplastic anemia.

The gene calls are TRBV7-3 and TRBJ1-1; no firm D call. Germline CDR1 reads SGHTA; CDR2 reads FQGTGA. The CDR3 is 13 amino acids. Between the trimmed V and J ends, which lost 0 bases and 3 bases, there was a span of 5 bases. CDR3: CASSLTVDTEAFF. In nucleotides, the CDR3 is TGTGCCAGCAGCTTAACGGTGGACACTGAAGCTTTCTTT.

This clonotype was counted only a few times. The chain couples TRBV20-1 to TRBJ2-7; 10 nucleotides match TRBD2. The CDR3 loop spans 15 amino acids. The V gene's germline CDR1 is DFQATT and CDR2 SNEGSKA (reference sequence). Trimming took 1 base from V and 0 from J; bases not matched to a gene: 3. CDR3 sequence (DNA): TGCAGTGCTAGAGGTACTAGCGGGGACTCCTACGAGCAGTACTTC. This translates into CSARGTSGDSYEQYF.

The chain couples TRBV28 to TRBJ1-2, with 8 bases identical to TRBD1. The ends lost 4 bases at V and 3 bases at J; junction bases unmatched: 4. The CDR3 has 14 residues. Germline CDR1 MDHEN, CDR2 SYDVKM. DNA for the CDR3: TGTGCCAGCAGTTATCCGGGACAGGACTATGGCTACACCTTC. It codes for CASSYPGQDYGYTF.